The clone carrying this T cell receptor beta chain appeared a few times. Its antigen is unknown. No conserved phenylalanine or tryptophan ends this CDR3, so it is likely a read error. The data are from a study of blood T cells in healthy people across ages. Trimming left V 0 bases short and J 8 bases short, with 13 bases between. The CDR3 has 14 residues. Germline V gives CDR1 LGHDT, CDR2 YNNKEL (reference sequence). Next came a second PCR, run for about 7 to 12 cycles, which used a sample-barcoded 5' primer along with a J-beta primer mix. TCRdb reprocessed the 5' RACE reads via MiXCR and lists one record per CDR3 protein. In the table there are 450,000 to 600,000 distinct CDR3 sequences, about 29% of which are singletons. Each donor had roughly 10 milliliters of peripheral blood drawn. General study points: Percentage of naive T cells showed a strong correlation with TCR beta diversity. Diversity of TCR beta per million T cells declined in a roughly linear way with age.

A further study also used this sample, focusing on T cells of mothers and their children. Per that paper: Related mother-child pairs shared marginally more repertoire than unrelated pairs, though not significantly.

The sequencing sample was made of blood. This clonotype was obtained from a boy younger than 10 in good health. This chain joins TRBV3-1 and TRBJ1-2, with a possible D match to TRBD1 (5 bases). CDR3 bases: TGTGCCAGCAGCCAAGAGCCCAGTACAGGAGGCTACACCCTC. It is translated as CASSQEPSTGGYTL.